This T cell receptor beta chain stems from a study of shared clonotypes between healthy human individuals. V was pared by 0 bases and J by 3 bases, with 5 bases of the junction left unmatched. CDR3 size: 16 residues. Germline-derived CDR1 and CDR2 are SNHLY and FYNNEI. The assay was carried out at the deep level. Method: immunoSEQ multiplex PCR; TCRdb's copy keeps in-frame clones and lacks some. The data hold roughly 1.5 million clones, with 95% to 99% observed a single time. The sequence derives from a man younger than 40 in good health. The chain carries TRBV2 and TRBJ1-5; 7 positions match TRBD1. The sequenced material came from naive CD4+ T cells sorted from blood. Regarding subset: CD45RA+ positively selected. The CDR3 reads CASSEAVTGVNQPQHF. Here the CDR3 DNA reads TGTGCCAGCAGTGAAGCTGTAACAGGGGTCAATCAGCCCCAGCATTTT.